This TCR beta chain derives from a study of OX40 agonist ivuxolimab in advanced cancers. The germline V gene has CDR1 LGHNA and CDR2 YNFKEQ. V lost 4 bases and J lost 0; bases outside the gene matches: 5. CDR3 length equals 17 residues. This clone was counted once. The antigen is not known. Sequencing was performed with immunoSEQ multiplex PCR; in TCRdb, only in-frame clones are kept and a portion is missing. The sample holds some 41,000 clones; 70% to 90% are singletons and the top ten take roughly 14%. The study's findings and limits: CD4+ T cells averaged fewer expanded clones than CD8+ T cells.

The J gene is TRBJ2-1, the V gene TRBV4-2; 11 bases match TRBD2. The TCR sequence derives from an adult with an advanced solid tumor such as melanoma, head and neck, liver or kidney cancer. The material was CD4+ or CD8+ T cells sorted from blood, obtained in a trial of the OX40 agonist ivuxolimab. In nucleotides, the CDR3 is TGTGCCAGCAGCCCTCTAGCGGGGGGCAGCTCCTACAATGAGCAGTTCTTC. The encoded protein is CASSPLAGGSSYNEQFF.